These T cell receptor beta chains were read from a single sample in a study of Graves' ophthalmopathy and Graves' hyperthyroidism. TCRdb reprocessed the multiplex PCR reads via MiXCR and lists one record per CDR3 protein. The sample yields hundreds of thousands of distinct CDR3 sequences, 45% seen once. Sequences were obtained from peripheral blood. The receptors shown here come from an adult man with Graves' ophthalmopathy. Each CDR3 is given with its conserved first and last residue. A D gene is named only where the DNA matches it firmly. Clone size, where shown, is once, few, many, or a class for clones that have expanded.

abundance	d_gene	j_gene	v_gene	CDR3nt	CDR3aa
NA	NA	TRBJ2-7	TRBV6-1	TGTGCCAGCACCACGCGAGGGGGGGCCGACGAGCAGTACTTC	CASTTRGGADEQYF
NA	NA	TRBJ2-5	TRBV13	TGTGCCAGCAGCTTAAGTAGGGTAGAAGAGACCCAGTACTTC	CASSLSRVEETQYF
NA	NA	TRBJ1-4	TRBV2	TGTGCCAGCAGGGAAAGTACAGCTAATGAAAAACTGTTTTTT	CASRESTANEKLFF
NA	NA	TRBJ2-7	TRBV20-1	TGCAGTGCTAGAGATGGGAGCTACCGCGAGCAGTACTTC	CSARDGSYREQYF
NA	NA	TRBJ1-3	TRBV12-3/TRBV12-4	TGTGCCAGCAGATCGGGACGTCTTGACTCTGGAAACACCATATATTTT	CASRSGRLDSGNTIYF
NA	NA	TRBJ2-2	TRBV7-3	TGTGCCAGTCAGGGAACGAACACCGGGGAGCTGTTTTTT	CASQGTNTGELFF
NA	NA	TRBJ2-7	TRBV28	TGTGCCAGCAGTACCTCAGACAGGACCTCCTACGAGCAGTACTTC	CASSTSDRTSYEQYF
NA	TRBD1	TRBJ2-6	TRBV24-1	TGTGCCCCCCCCGGACAGGGGAGCTCTGGGGCCAACGTCCTGACTTTC	CAPPGQGSSGANVLTF
NA	TRBD2	TRBJ2-7	TRBV20-1	TGCAGCGCAAGCGGGACGTCGGCCGGAACCTACGAGCAGTACTTC	CSASGTSAGTYEQYF
few	NA	TRBJ1-5	TRBV5-1	TGCGCCAGCAGCTTGGAGGGGCGCCACAATCAGCCCCAGCATTTT	CASSLEGRHNQPQHF
few	NA	TRBJ2-5	TRBV29-1	TGCAGCGTTGAAAAAGGGGCCGAAGAGACCCAGTACTTC	CSVEKGAEETQYF
NA	NA	TRBJ2-7	TRBV5-5	TGTGCCAGCAGCTTGAACACTCCGAATTACGAGCAGTACTTC	CASSLNTPNYEQYF
NA	NA	TRBJ1-1	TRBV20-1	TGCAGTGCCGACCGCGGGGGTGCCACTGAAGCTTTCTTT	CSADRGGATEAFF
once	TRBD2	TRBJ2-5	TRBV5-1	TGCGCCAGCAGCTTGACTAGCGGTTTCGGTAGTGAGACCCAGTACTTC	CASSLTSGFGSETQYF
NA	NA	TRBJ2-7	TRBV5-1	TGCGCCAGCAGCTTGGGTATTTCGGGGGACGAGCAGTACTTC	CASSLGISGDEQYF
few	TRBD1	TRBJ2-2	TRBV19	TGTGCCAGCCGGGACAGACTAACCGGGGAGCTGTTTTTT	CASRDRLTGELFF
NA	NA	TRBJ2-7	TRBV10-3	TGTGCCAGCAGTGAAGCGTGGACCCGCTTCACCTACGAGCAGTACTTC	CASSEAWTRFTYEQYF
NA	TRBD1	TRBJ2-7	TRBV12-3/TRBV12-4	TGTGCCAGCTCACAGGGGGCGCAAGAGCAGTACTTC	CASSQGAQEQYF
NA	TRBD1	TRBJ2-6	TRBV10-3	TGTGCCATCAGTGAGTGGCGGTTGGGGCTAGCCGACAGGGAGACTGGGGCCAACGTCCTGACTTTC	CAISEWRLGLADRETGANVLTF
once	NA	TRBJ1-1	TRBV7-6	TGTGCCAGCAGCTTTGGCAGGAAGACTGAAGCTTTCTTT	CASSFGRKTEAFF
NA	NA	TRBJ2-6	TRBV6-1	TGTGCCAGCAGTCAGGGTTCGTGGGCCAACGTCCTGACTTTC	CASSQGSWANVLTF
NA	TRBD1	TRBJ1-1	TRBV5-1	TGCGCCAGCAGCTCTACAGGGGGCGCGGACACTGAAGCTTTCTTT	CASSSTGGADTEAFF
NA	TRBD1	TRBJ1-2	TRBV5-4	TGTGCCAGCAGCCCAGGACAGGGGGCGGAGGGCTACACCTTC	CASSPGQGAEGYTF
many	TRBD1	TRBJ1-1	TRBV20-1	TGCAGTGCGGCGCAGGGGGCCATGAACACTGAAGCTTTCTTT	CSAAQGAMNTEAFF
NA	NA	TRBJ2-5	TRBV7-6	TGTGCCAGCAGCCCTCACCCGCGGCTTCAAGAGACCCAGTACTTC	CASSPHPRLQETQYF
few	NA	TRBJ2-7	TRBV2	TGTGCCAGCAGTCCTCTCGGATTCTCCTACGAGCAGTACTTC	CASSPLGFSYEQYF
NA	NA	TRBJ1-4	TRBV2	TGTGCCAGCAGTGAACTACTAGCGGGGGGTTCCTACAATGAAAAACTGTTTTTT	CASSELLAGGSYNEKLFF
NA	NA	TRBJ1-2	TRBV25-1	TGTGCCAGCAGTTTAGACAGATGGGATGGCTACACCTTC	CASSLDRWDGYTF
NA	NA	TRBJ2-5	TRBV28	TGTGCCAGCAGTTCCGAAGGTCTGCCGACCAAAGAGACCCAGCACTTC	CASSSEGLPTKETQHF
NA	TRBD2	TRBJ2-5	TRBV7-9	TGTGCCAGCAGCGTCTTTAGCGGGAGGTCTCCGGAGACCCAGTACTTC	CASSVFSGRSPETQYF
NA	TRBD1	TRBJ2-6	TRBV2	TGTGCCAGCAAGGGACAGGGGGCCAACGTCCTGACTTTC	CASKGQGANVLTF
NA	NA	TRBJ2-7	TRBV9	TGTGCCAGCAGCCCCCCCTCAGCGGTGGCCTCCTACGAGCAGTACTTC	CASSPPSAVASYEQYF
few	TRBD1	TRBJ1-5	TRBV9	TGTGCCAGCAGTCGGCCGGGACAGCCACATCAGCCCCAGCATTTT	CASSRPGQPHQPQHF
many	TRBD1	TRBJ1-2	TRBV29-1	TGCAGCGTTGGCGGGGACAGAGACACCTTC	CSVGGDRDTF
NA	NA	TRBJ1-5	TRBV29-1	TGCAGCGTTGAAGGGCTCCAGCATTTT	CSVEGLQHF
NA	NA	TRBJ1-1	TRBV12-3/TRBV12-4	TGTGCCAGCACCGTAATCGAGACTTTTATCCCTGAAGCTTTCTTT	CASTVIETFIPEAFF
NA	TRBD1	TRBJ1-2	TRBV5-1	TGCGCCAGCAGCACCGAATCAGGGGGCATTGGCTACACCTTC	CASSTESGGIGYTF
few	NA	TRBJ1-2	TRBV20-1	TGCAGTGCCCAGCTCACAGGCTCCTGGGACGGCTACACCTTC	CSAQLTGSWDGYTF
NA	NA	TRBJ1-5	TRBV19	TGTGCCAGTAAGGGAGGGATCGGCAATCAGCCCCAGCATTTT	CASKGGIGNQPQHF
NA	NA	TRBJ2-5	TRBV27	TGTGCCAGCACGGGGTCCGGGGAGACCCAGTACTTC	CASTGSGETQYF
NA	NA	TRBJ1-1	TRBV29-1	TGCAGCGTTGAAGATCGTACCACAGATATGAACACTGAAGCTTTCTTT	CSVEDRTTDMNTEAFF